A single sample gave rise to the 30 T cell receptor beta chains below, sequenced in a study of blood T cells in healthy people across ages. A sample-barcoded 5' primer and a J-beta primer mix were used in a second PCR of roughly 7 to 12 cycles. A single record per CDR3 protein comes from TCRdb applying MiXCR to the 5' RACE reads. The top ten clones hold approximately 2.1% of a sample with 1.5 million to 2 million distinct CDR3 sequences, 49% of them seen once. Sequencing was carried out using blood. These TCRs come from a woman aged 40 to 55 in good health.

The V call is TRBV11-1, the J call TRBJ2-7; TRBD1 matches 11 bases. Germline CDR1 is SGHAT and CDR2 is FQDESV (reference sequence). The CDR3 covers 15 residues. V lost 5 bases, J lost 4 bases, and 7 bases stayed unmatched. The CDR3 loop reads CASSRDRGSAYEQYF. The DNA of the CDR3 is TGTGCCAGCAGCCGGGACAGGGGGTCCGCGTACGAGCAGTACTTC.

The V call is TRBV5-1, the J call TRBJ2-7; 14 bases are shared with TRBD2. CDR3 length: 15 residues. V shed 4 bases, J shed 3 bases, and the junction held 3 bases outside the gene matches. The germline CDR1 and CDR2 sequences are SGHRS and YFSETQ. CDR3 in DNA: TGCGCCAGCAGCGCGGGACTAGCGGGAGACTACGAGCAGTACTTC. Protein product: CASSAGLAGDYEQYF.

On this clonotype: A much larger clonotype is one base distant, so this may be a read error. This rearrangement joins TRBV7-2 to TRBJ2-1; 9 positions match TRBD2. The J call may be incorrect, as the DNA end agrees better with TRBJ2-7. Germline V lookup: CDR1 SGHTA, CDR2 FQGNSA. This CDR3 has 15 residues. CDR3 region: CASSLGRGGLNEQYF. DNA of the CDR3: TGTGCCAGCAGCTTAGGGCGGGGGGGTCTGAATGAGCAGTACTTC.

Only a few counts were recorded for this clonotype. This chain joins TRBV5-6 and TRBJ2-3; D is unclear. The CDR3 loop spans 15 amino acids. V was pared by 2 bases and J by 2 bases, with 12 bases between. Germline loops: CDR1 SGHDT, CDR2 YYEEEE. In DNA form, the CDR3 reads TGTGCCAGCAGCTTCGGAGACTTGATCACAGATACGCAGTATTTT. This codes for CASSFGDLITDTQYF.

In this sample, this clonotype turned up a few times. The gene calls are TRBV9 and TRBJ2-1, with TRBD2 matching over 10 bases. Germline CDR1 reads SGDLS; CDR2 reads YYNGEE. The CDR3 contains 15 residues. The V and J ends lost 3 bases and 8 bases, in that order; junction bases with no gene match: 8. CDR3 sequence reads: CASSGSGTSDDEQFF. The CDR3 DNA is TGTGCCAGCAGCGGATCCGGGACTAGCGATGATGAGCAGTTCTTC. Based on the CDR3 plus reference TRBV9 and TRBJ2-1, the full variable domain is DSGVTQTPKHLITATGQRVTLRCSPRSGDLSVYWYQQSLDQGLQFLIQYYNGEERAKGNILERFSAQQFPDLHSELNLSSLELGDSALYFCASSGSGTSDDEQFFGPGTRLTVL.

This clonotype came up a few times. The rearrangement links TRBV29-1 to TRBJ1-2; D is uncertain. Germline-derived CDR1 and CDR2 are SQVTM and ANQGSEA. The V end lost 0 bases, the J end lost 4 bases, and 9 bases lay between the germline ends. The CDR3 has 13 residues. The chain's CDR3 is CSVEDPVFYGYTF. CDR3 DNA sequence: TGCAGCGTTGAAGATCCCGTTTTCTATGGCTACACCTTC.

This CDR3 reads CSGETSGGNNEQFF. CDR3 nucleotides: TGCAGTGGCGAAACTAGCGGGGGAAACAATGAGCAGTTCTTC. J is TRBJ2-1 and V is TRBV20-1; 11 bases match TRBD2. The CDR3 extends over 14 amino acids. CDR1 and CDR2 from the germline V gene are DFQATT and SNEGSKA (reference sequence). V was pared by 7 bases and J by 5 bases, with 7 bases of the junction left unmatched.

This clonotype was counted a few times. V and J are TRBV6-6 and TRBJ1-2; D might be TRBD1 (5 bases). V was cut by 6 bases and J by 2 bases, with 13 bases left in between. Germline CDR1 MNHNY, CDR2 SVGAGI (reference sequence). The CDR3 consists of 14 residues. CDR3 region: CASRTAGGNYGYTF. CDR3 sequence (DNA): TGTGCCAGCAGGACCGCGGGGGGGAACTATGGCTACACCTTC.

This clonotype was seen more than once but under ten times. The V and J genes are TRBV7-6 and TRBJ2-1, with 7 bases matching TRBD1. The CDR3 covers 15 residues. The V and J ends lost 5 bases and 4 bases, in that order; junction bases with no gene match: 8. CDR1 SGHVS and CDR2 FNYEAQ come from the germline V gene. The CDR3 bases are TGTGCCAGCAGCCCTCGATACAGGGGATACAATGAGCAGTTCTTC. Translated: CASSPRYRGYNEQFF.

This clonotype was counted ten times or more. This chain connects TRBV20-1 to TRBJ2-7, with 7 positions matching TRBD1. The CDR3 contains 14 residues. The germline gives CDR1 DFQATT, CDR2 SNEGSKA (reference sequence). V shed 2 bases, J shed 3 bases, and the junction held 7 bases outside the gene matches. The CDR3 here is CSARPGQSIYEQYF. The CDR3 nucleotides are TGCAGTGCTAGACCGGGACAGAGCATCTACGAGCAGTACTTC.

Only a few counts were recorded for this clonotype. The CDR3 loop reads CASSPRGHGVAPVETQYF. The CDR3 region has the DNA TGTGCCAGCAGCCCCAGGGGCCACGGGGTAGCACCCGTGGAGACCCAGTACTTC. The chain is built from TRBV11-2 and TRBJ2-5; TRBD1 might be the D (6 bases). CDR1 is SGHAT and CDR2 is FQNNGV in the germline V gene. This CDR3 region has 18 residues. Trimming stripped 5 bases from V and 5 bases from J, with 27 bases between.

V and J are TRBV2 and TRBJ2-6; D remains unclear. From germline, CDR1 is SNHLY and CDR2 FYNNEI. The CDR3 has 16 residues. Trimming took off 3 bases at V and 4 bases at J, with 13 bases between the two ends. Here the CDR3 reads CASSDSHAAGANVLTF. In nucleotides, the CDR3 is TGTGCCAGCAGTGATAGTCACGCAGCAGGGGCCAACGTCCTGACTTTC.

At least ten counts were recorded for this clonotype. The chain carries TRBV7-9 and TRBJ2-5; D gene ambiguous. CDR3 length: 13 residues. Trimming shortened V by 1 base and J by 3 bases, and 6 bases separated the two germline ends. Germline V lookup: CDR1 SEHNR, CDR2 FQNEAQ (reference sequence). CDR3 protein: CASSLVPEETQYF. The CDR3, as DNA: TGTGCCAGCAGCTTAGTGCCGGAAGAGACCCAGTACTTC. Filled out from reference TRBV7-9 and TRBJ2-5, the complete variable domain reads DTGVSQNPRHKITKRGQNVTFRCDPISEHNRLYWYRQTLGQGPEFLTYFQNEAQLEKSRLLSDRFSAERPKGSFSTLEIQRTEQGDSAMYLCASSLVPEETQYFGPGTRLLVL.

The chain employs TRBV12-3 or TRBV12-4 and TRBJ1-2, with TRBD1 identical over 11 bases. The V and J ends lost 5 bases and 7 bases, in that order; junction bases with no gene match: 12. The CDR3 totals 16 residues. CDR3 sequence (DNA): TGTGCCAGCAGTCCTTCAGGGACAGGGGGGACTACTGGCTACACCTTC. It is translated as CASSPSGTGGTTGYTF.

The chain links TRBV11-1 to TRBJ2-4; D is unresolved. The DNA end lines up better with TRBJ2-5; the J call may be wrong. Germline V gene data show CDR1 as SGHAT and CDR2 as FQDESV (reference sequence). The CDR3 has 15 residues. The CDR3 DNA reads TGTGCCAGCTCCCCCTATAGAGCTCCTCAAGAGACCCAGTACTTC. Its protein is CASSPYRAPQETQYF.

This clonotype occurred a few times. The chain recombines TRBV6-6 with TRBJ1-2, with 9 bases fitting TRBD1. CDR3 length equals 15 residues. CDR1 and CDR2 (germline): MNHNY, SVGAGI (reference sequence). Unmatched junction bases numbered 11, after V lost 6 bases and J lost 6 bases. CDR3 coding DNA: TGTGCCAGCAGCCCTCCCCGGACAGGGGAGGATGGCTACACCTTC. It specifies CASSPPRTGEDGYTF.

This clonotype occurred a few times. V usage is TRBV27 and J usage is TRBJ2-5; 8 bases align to TRBD2. CDR1 is MNHEY, CDR2 SMNVEV, per germline (reference sequence). Unmatched junction bases numbered 7, after V lost 6 bases and J lost 1 base. The CDR3 consists of 15 residues. CDR3 sequence reads: CASRILTSGQETQYF. As DNA, the CDR3 is TGTGCCAGCAGAATCCTAACTAGCGGCCAAGAGACCCAGTACTTC.

V and J are TRBV6-2 or TRBV6-3 and TRBJ2-3, with TRBD1 matching over 12 bases. CDR1 is MNHEY, CDR2 SVGEGT, per germline. The CDR3 consists of 16 residues. The V and J ends lost 7 bases and 3 bases, in that order; junction bases with no gene match: 8. CDR3: CASTTGDRGRTDTQYF. CDR3 coding DNA: TGTGCCAGCACAACAGGGGACAGGGGGCGTACAGATACGCAGTATTTT.

The V gene is TRBV20-1, the J gene TRBJ2-5; D unresolved. Germline V lookup: CDR1 DFQATT, CDR2 SNEGSKA (reference sequence). Trimming removed 0 bases from V and 5 bases from J, with 13 bases in between. This CDR3 is built from 14 residues. This chain's CDR3 is CSARDLVVLETQYF. CDR3 DNA: TGCAGTGCTAGAGATCTCGTTGTCCTGGAGACCCAGTACTTC.

CDR3 in amino acids: CASSYAVAGTYEQYF. The DNA of the CDR3 is TGTGCCAGCAGTTACGCGGTCGCGGGAACCTACGAGCAGTACTTC. The rearrangement links TRBV6-5 to TRBJ2-5; possibly TRBD2 for D (6 bases). The DNA end lines up better with TRBJ2-7; the J call may be wrong. CDR3 length equals 15 residues. Germline CDR1 and CDR2: MNHEY and SVGAGI.

The sample holds a few counts of this clonotype. The chain links TRBV3-1 to TRBJ2-7; D might be TRBD1 (6 bases). Germline V lookup: CDR1 LGHDT, CDR2 YNNKEL (reference sequence). With 5 bases removed from V and 3 bases from J, the gap between germline ends came to 14 bases. This CDR3 comprises 14 residues. CDR3 DNA: TGTGCCAGCAGCTTTCGACAGGCCTTCTACGAGCAGTACTTC. Translated, it gives CASSFRQAFYEQYF.

The V and J genes are TRBV7-2 and TRBJ1-1; D possibly corresponds to TRBD1 (6 bases). V lost 6 bases and J lost 6, with 17 bases in between. The germline V gene encodes CDR1 SGHTA and CDR2 FQGNSA. The CDR3 is made up of 14 amino acids. As DNA, the CDR3 is TGTGCCAGCAGTTTACAGGGTAGGATCCCTGAAGCTTTCTTT. This encodes CASSLQGRIPEAFF.

The rearrangement uses TRBV5-1 and TRBJ2-7, with D possibly matching TRBD1 (6 bases). The CDR3 spans 14 residues. V lost 0 bases to trimming and J lost 3 bases, with 10 bases between them. CDR1 SGHRS and CDR2 YFSETQ come from the germline V gene. Here the CDR3 DNA reads TGCGCCAGCAGCTTGGCCGGGACAAACTACGAGCAGTACTTC. As protein: CASSLAGTNYEQYF.

This chain uses TRBV12-3 or TRBV12-4 with TRBJ2-5; D is unresolved. The CDR3 consists of 15 residues. With 0 bases removed from V and 2 bases from J, the gap between germline ends came to 10 bases. In nucleotides, the CDR3 is TGTGCCAGCAGTTTAGCCGGCAGTTTTCAAGAGACCCAGTACTTC. It specifies CASSLAGSFQETQYF.

The V gene is TRBV2, the J gene TRBJ2-3; D possibly uses TRBD1 or TRBD2 (5 bases each). V gave up 4 bases and J gave up 6 bases, with 11 bases separating them. This CDR3 is 13 amino acids long. CDR1 SNHLY and CDR2 FYNNEI come from the germline V gene. The CDR3 loop reads CASSGDLRDTQYF. In nucleotides, the CDR3 is TGTGCCAGCAGTGGGGACCTCCGGGATACGCAGTATTTT.

On this clonotype: An end of the junction does not agree with germline; a read error may underlie this. The CDR3 DNA reads as TGCAGCGTCGCCGGGACACCTTCTTCCGGGACAAATGAGCAGTCCTTC. It translates to CSVAGTPSSGTNEQSF. This chain uses TRBV29-1 with TRBJ2-1; perhaps TRBD1 as D (6 bases). This CDR3 has 16 amino acids. Germline-derived CDR1 and CDR2 are SQVTM and ANQGSEA.

The V and J genes are TRBV5-1 and TRBJ2-7; D is perhaps TRBD1 (6 bases). The length of the CDR3 is 14 residues. V lost 2 bases and J 2 bases, leaving 11 bases between the germline ends. The germline CDR1 and CDR2 sequences are SGHRS and YFSETQ. This chain's CDR3 is CASSFQGPTYEQYF. In DNA form, the CDR3 reads TGCGCCAGCAGCTTCCAGGGGCCGACCTACGAGCAGTACTTC.

This clonotype turned up a few times. This chain uses TRBV7-9 with TRBJ2-3, with D perhaps matching TRBD1 or TRBD2 (5 bases each). Germline lookup yields CDR1 SEHNR and CDR2 FQNEAQ (reference sequence). The CDR3 is 16 amino acids. V was shortened by 5 bases and J by 0 bases, with 15 bases between the two germline ends. The CDR3 loop is CASSRGRGVSTDTQYF. The CDR3, as DNA: TGTGCCAGCAGCAGGGGACGGGGAGTGAGCACAGATACGCAGTATTTT. Drawing the rest from reference TRBV7-9 and TRBJ2-3, the complete variable domain is DTGVSQNPRHKITKRGQNVTFRCDPISEHNRLYWYRQTLGQGPEFLTYFQNEAQLEKSRLLSDRFSAERPKGSFSTLEIQRTEQGDSAMYLCASSRGRGVSTDTQYFGPGTRLTVL.

The chain uses TRBV4-3 and TRBJ1-2; 9 nucleotides agree with TRBD1. The CDR3 has 17 amino acids. After removal of 3 bases from V and 1 base from J, the junction contained 9 bases not matched to a gene. Per the germline V gene, CDR1 is LGHNA and CDR2 is YSLEER. CDR3 protein: CASSQENRGRVNYGYTF. As DNA, the CDR3 is TGCGCCAGCAGCCAGGAAAACAGGGGGCGCGTTAACTATGGCTACACCTTC.

This rearrangement joins TRBV7-9 to TRBJ1-2; the match to TRBD1 covers 12 bases. Germline loops: CDR1 SEHNR, CDR2 FQNEAQ (reference sequence). The CDR3 is made up of 17 amino acids. Unmatched junction bases numbered 13, after V lost 5 bases and J lost 6 bases. The CDR3 spells CASSPPGQGAMVDGYTF. In DNA form, the CDR3 reads TGTGCCAGCAGCCCACCGGGACAGGGGGCGATGGTGGATGGCTACACCTTC.